Presented here are 16 T cell receptor beta chains from one specimen sequenced in a study of cytomegalovirus exposure and HLA in healthy donors. TCRdb keeps only in-frame clones here, not all; method: immunoSEQ multiplex PCR. The table records roughly 300,000 clones, 88% of them present only once. Sequencing used PBMCs. These receptors were taken from a woman younger than 35 in good health and CMV-seronegative.

This chain links TRBV2 with TRBJ2-3; 12 bases match TRBD2. The CDR3 has 15 amino acids. The germline gives CDR1 SNHLY, CDR2 FYNNEI. J lost 6 bases, V lost 5 bases, and 6 bases had no gene match. CDR3 coding DNA: TGTGCCAGCAGTCTAGCGGGAGGGGCGTCGGATACGCAGTATTTT. Translated: CASSLAGGASDTQYF.

This clone has just one count. The chain joins TRBV13 to TRBJ2-7; D gene unclear. Per germline, CDR1 PRHDT and CDR2 FYEKMQ (reference sequence). Trimming pared 3 bases from V and 0 bases from J, leaving 12 bases between. The CDR3 spans 15 residues. The CDR3, as DNA: TGTGCCAGCAGCTTCATGGCTCAATCCTCCTACGAGCAGTACTTC. Translated: CASSFMAQSSYEQYF.

The chain couples TRBV9 to TRBJ1-4; D might be TRBD1 (6 bases). With 1 base removed from V and 5 bases from J, the gap between germline ends came to 9 bases. Germline loops: CDR1 SGDLS, CDR2 YYNGEE. This CDR3 has 14 residues. CDR3 protein: CASSVSQGNEKLFF. The CDR3 DNA follows: TGTGCCAGCAGCGTAAGTCAGGGGAATGAAAAACTGTTTTTT.

The chain carries TRBV29-1 and TRBJ1-1; the D is unclear. In germline, CDR1 is SQVTM, CDR2 ANQGSEA. The CDR3 loop spans 12 amino acids. Trimming removed 3 bases from V and 1 base from J, with 6 bases in between. The CDR3 coding sequence is TGCAGCGTTGATTGGCAGAACACTGAAGCTTTCTTT. This sequence encodes CSVDWQNTEAFF.

The rearrangement uses TRBV15 and TRBJ2-3; perhaps TRBD1 as D (5 bases). Germline CDR1 is LNHNV and CDR2 is YYDKDF (reference sequence). The CDR3 is made up of 14 amino acids. V dropped 0 bases and J dropped 3 bases, with 7 bases sitting between them. The CDR3 bases are TGTGCCACCAGCAGAGATGCAGGGACAGATACGCAGTATTTT. It codes for CATSRDAGTDTQYF.

V gene TRBV11-3 combines with J gene TRBJ1-1; D unclear. The CDR3 contains 13 residues. The germline V gene encodes CDR1 SGHNT and CDR2 YENEEA. The V end lost 4 bases, the J end lost 5 bases, and 11 bases lay between the germline ends. The CDR3: CASSYSGGTEAFF. The CDR3 coding sequence is TGTGCCAGCAGCTATTCGGGAGGGACTGAAGCTTTCTTT.

This rearrangement joins TRBV11-2 to TRBJ1-2, with no clear D. Germline loops: CDR1 SGHAT, CDR2 FQNNGV. Trimming removed 5 bases at V and 4 bases at J, with 14 bases between. CDR3 length: 14 amino acids. The CDR3 DNA sequence: TGTGCCAGCAGCGGCCACCTCACCTCCTATGGCTACACCTTC. The encoded protein is CASSGHLTSYGYTF.

The chain carries TRBV18 and TRBJ2-3; TRBD2 matches 7 bases. The germline gives CDR1 KGHSH, CDR2 LQKENI. The V segment lost 3 bases and the J segment 6 bases; nucleotides outside the gene matches: 9. This CDR3 spans 15 amino acids. The CDR3: CASSPRGSLSDTQYF. Here the CDR3 DNA reads TGTGCCAGCTCACCCCGCGGGAGTCTTTCGGATACGCAGTATTTT.

This sequence joins TRBV29-1 and TRBJ1-1; the D gene is possibly TRBD1 (5 bases). Deletions cut 6 bases from V and 11 bases from J, with 22 bases between. The germline V gene encodes CDR1 SQVTM and CDR2 ANQGSEA. The CDR3 is 13 amino acids. CDR3 nucleotides: TGCAGCGTCGCAGGGTCGCCGACACCTGGGGCTTTCTTT. Protein: CSVAGSPTPGAFF.

The V call is TRBV14, the J call TRBJ2-2; 10 positions match TRBD2. The CDR3 totals 14 residues. From germline, CDR1 is SGHDN and CDR2 FVKESK. V dropped 10 bases and J dropped 6; count of bases not matched to a gene: 8. CDR3 loop: CATASGRGSGELFF. The CDR3 DNA sequence: TGTGCCACTGCTAGCGGGAGAGGTTCCGGGGAGCTGTTTTTT.

The J gene is TRBJ2-1, the V gene TRBV28; D call uncertain. CDR3 size: 14 residues. Trimming removed 5 bases from V and 3 bases from J, with 11 bases in between. CDR1 is MDHEN, CDR2 SYDVKM, per germline. The CDR3 reads CASSPRGNYNEQFF. CDR3 bases: TGTGCCAGCAGTCCGCGCGGAAACTACAATGAGCAGTTCTTC.

This clone was recorded a few times. V usage is TRBV4-3 and J usage is TRBJ2-7; TRBD2 agrees at 8 bases. CDR3 size: 18 residues. The V and J ends lost 1 base and 4 bases, in that order; junction bases with no gene match: 15. Per the germline V gene, CDR1 is LGHNA and CDR2 is YSLEER. The CDR3 nucleotides read TGCGCCAGCAGCCAAGGTGAACGGGAGGGAGACCGGCATTACGAGCAGTACTTC. It encodes CASSQGEREGDRHYEQYF.

This rearrangement joins TRBV11-2 to TRBJ1-1; TRBD1 matches at 12 bases. CDR1 is SGHAT, CDR2 FQNNGV, per germline. The CDR3 totals 16 residues. The V and J ends lost 5 bases and 2 bases, in that order; junction bases with no gene match: 6. CDR3 sequence (DNA): TGTGCCAGCAGCCGGGACAGGGGGCTAGGTAACACTGAAGCTTTCTTT. This codes for CASSRDRGLGNTEAFF.

The chain uses TRBV12-1 and TRBJ2-1; TRBD2, the table's D call, lacks a check against the DNA. TRBV12-1 is listed as a pseudogene. The CDR3 covers 17 residues. Here the CDR3 DNA reads TGTGCCAGCAGCTTTGCGCGACCGGGAGAAGGTAGGGATGAGCAGTTCTTC. The encoded protein is CASSFARPGEGRDEQFF.

The chain employs TRBV11-2 and TRBJ2-3, with 9 bases that match TRBD1. V gave up 3 bases and J gave up 4 bases; unmatched junction bases: 11. This CDR3 region has 17 residues. Germline values: CDR1 SGHAT, CDR2 FQNNGV. The CDR3 DNA sequence: TGTGCCAGCAGCTTTGAACCGGGACAGGGACGTCCAGATACGCAGTATTTT. Protein: CASSFEPGQGRPDTQYF.

The V call is TRBV27, the J call TRBJ2-3; D is uncertain. Germline V lookup: CDR1 MNHEY, CDR2 SMNVEV (reference sequence). This CDR3 spans 13 amino acids. V was shortened by 2 bases and J by 10 bases, with 13 bases between the two germline ends. The chain's CDR3 is CASSLAARVAQYF. The DNA of the CDR3 is TGTGCCAGCAGTTTAGCCGCTAGAGTTGCGCAGTATTTT.